This TCR beta chain is drawn from a study of cytomegalovirus exposure and HLA in healthy donors. Primers: 60 Vbeta forward and 13 Jbeta reverse. Some clones are missing from TCRdb's copy, which holds only in-frame ones; the method was immunoSEQ multiplex PCR. The sample has approximately 150,000 clones, around three quarters seen once. The TCR was taken from a man in his forties in good health and CMV-seronegative. Sequencing was carried out using PBMCs.

The CDR3 here is CASSQEAGNYNEQFF. In DNA, the CDR3 is TGCGCCAGCAGCCAAGAGGCCGGGAACTACAATGAGCAGTTCTTC. This chain connects TRBV4-1 to TRBJ2-1, with a possible D match to TRBD2 (5 bases). Per germline, CDR1 MGHRA and CDR2 YSYEKL. Trimming stripped 0 bases from V and 3 bases from J, with 9 bases between. The CDR3 has 15 residues.